This T cell receptor (beta chain) was identified during a study of vaccination and CD4 T cells after COVID-19. The wider study: The makeup of the convalescents was six males and four females, two of them Hispanic.

General study findings and limits: The median count of SARS-CoV-2-reactive clonotypes rose from around 21 to 38, not significantly.

Stated treatment: roughly nine-day PBMC culture with coronavirus spike peptide pools or control peptides (ViraFEST assay). For ViraFEST, peptide pools expanded antigen-specific T cells, after which the TCRs were sequenced. Concerning this clonotype itself: Its specificity is not known.

At the Johns Hopkins FTIC core, DNA taken from cultured CD4+ T cells was sequenced by way of the Oncomine TCR Beta short-read assay. The genomic DNA was obtained from cultured CD4+ T cells by extraction with the QIAamp micro DNA kit. Each CDR3 protein is one row after TCRdb ran MiXCR on the PCR reads. The table lists 9,000 to 15,000 distinct CDR3 sequences, 25% to 35% of them singletons. Trimming cost V 11 bases and J 1 base, with 16 bases left between them. In germline, CDR1 is ENHRY, CDR2 SYGVKD. The CDR3 runs 14 residues. V and J are TRBV10-3 and TRBJ2-3; perhaps TRBD1 as D (6 bases). The sequence was obtained from a human donor who received a COVID-19 vaccine. The sample here was CD4+ T cells from blood, cultured in vitro, taken before SARS-CoV-2 vaccination. The CDR3 bases are TGTGCCGCCAACTCCGGACAGCGCACAGATACGCAGTATTTT. Translated: CAANSGQRTDTQYF.